The 27 T cell receptor beta chains reported below all come from one sample, sequenced in a study of beta chain features in type 1 diabetes. Findings of the study overall: Among all four CD4+ subsets, Type 1 diabetes patients had TCRB CDR3s that were moderately but significantly shorter.

These receptors are not linked to any known antigen. The isolated RNA, all of it, was reverse transcribed, so expressed TCRB transcripts were what got sequenced. Profiled with immunoSEQ multiplex PCR; TCRdb holds only in-frame clones, not every one. The data show roughly 280,000 clones, with approximately 24% seen just once and roughly 0.011% held by the top ten. The sample was naive CD4+ T cells from blood. These receptors were obtained from a woman in her 30s with type 1 diabetes.

The chain is built from TRBV18 and TRBJ2-1; D might be TRBD2 (5 bases). This CDR3 spans 14 amino acids. The V gene lost 3 bases and the J gene lost 4 bases, with 10 bases spanning the gap. CDR1 is KGHSH and CDR2 is LQKENI in the germline V gene. This chain's CDR3 is CASSPRAGYNEQFF. The CDR3 DNA is TGTGCCAGCTCACCGCGGGCCGGGTACAATGAGCAGTTCTTC. The variable domain in full, completed from reference TRBV18 and TRBJ2-1, reads NAGVMQNPRHLVRRRGQEARLRCSPMKGHSHVYWYRQLPEEGLKFMVYLQKENIIDESGMPKERFSAEFPKEGPSILRIQQVVRGDSAAYFCASSPRAGYNEQFFGPGTRLTVL.

This clone has more than one count but fewer than ten. The chain employs TRBV28 and TRBJ2-1, with D possibly TRBD1 on 6 matching bases. The CDR3 consists of 16 residues. Germline-derived CDR1 and CDR2 are MDHEN and SYDVKM. Trimming removed 5 bases at V and 2 bases at J, with 16 bases between. CDR3 sequence reads: CASSLVHREAYNEQFF. CDR3 nucleotide sequence: TGTGCCAGCAGTCTAGTACACAGGGAAGCCTACAATGAGCAGTTCTTC.

This clone occurred a few times. The CDR3 nucleotides read TGTGCCAGCAGCTCCGACTGGGAGACCCAGTACTTC. Translating it yields CASSSDWETQYF. The chain uses TRBV7-9 and TRBJ2-5; D ambiguous. The CDR3 extends over 12 amino acids. V dropped 4 bases and J dropped 5 bases, with 8 bases sitting between them. Germline V gene lookup returns CDR1 SEHNR and CDR2 FQNEAQ (reference sequence). Filled out from reference TRBV7-9 and TRBJ2-5, the complete variable domain reads DTGVSQNPRHKITKRGQNVTFRCDPISEHNRLYWYRQTLGQGPEFLTYFQNEAQLEKSRLLSDRFSAERPKGSFSTLEIQRTEQGDSAMYLCASSSDWETQYFGPGTRLLVL.

This sequence joins TRBV30 and TRBJ1-4; D is perhaps TRBD1 (5 bases). CDR3 size: 13 residues. Trimming left V 7 bases short and J 7 bases short, with 16 bases between. The germline V gene encodes CDR1 GTSNPN and CDR2 SVGIG (reference sequence). For the CDR3, the DNA is TGTGCCTCCCAGACCGGACACCTTGAAAAACTGTTTTTT. It translates to CASQTGHLEKLFF.

The gene calls are TRBV5-1 and TRBJ2-5; D remains unclear. V was pared by 2 bases and J by 0 bases, with 8 bases between. CDR1 and CDR2 from the germline V gene are SGHRS and YFSETQ. This CDR3 spans 14 amino acids. DNA of the CDR3: TGCGCCAGCAGCTTACTACCGAACCAAGAGACCCAGTACTTC. Translated: CASSLLPNQETQYF.

The V call is TRBV28, the J call TRBJ1-4; D is unresolved. From germline, CDR1 is MDHEN and CDR2 SYDVKM. V lost 4 bases to trimming and J lost 0 bases, with 9 bases between them. This CDR3 region has 15 residues. The CDR3 loop is CASSWTGTTNEKLFF. The CDR3 DNA reads TGTGCCAGCAGTTGGACCGGGACAACTAATGAAAAACTGTTTTTT. The complete variable domain, with remaining parts taken from reference TRBV28 and TRBJ1-4, reads DVKVTQSSRYLVKRTGEKVFLECVQDMDHENMFWYRQDPGLGLRLIYFSYDVKMKEKGDIPEGYSVSREKKERFSLILESASTNQTSMYLCASSWTGTTNEKLFFGSGTQLSVL.

The chain combines TRBV19 with TRBJ2-1; D ambiguous. Trimming took 5 bases from V and 3 from J, leaving 5 bases between them. This CDR3 has 12 residues. CDR1 and CDR2 from the germline V gene are LNHDA and SQIVND (reference sequence). CDR3 DNA sequence: TGTGCCAGTAGTGTAAACTACAATGAGCAGTTCTTC. Its protein product is CASSVNYNEQFF.

CDR3 sequence (DNA): TGCGCCAGCAGCCGGGGACAGGCTATAGCCAAAAACATTCAGTACTTC. It specifies CASSRGQAIAKNIQYF. The J gene is TRBJ2-4, the V gene TRBV4-1; 8 nucleotides align to TRBD1. Germline-derived CDR1 and CDR2 are MGHRA and YSYEKL. The CDR3 has 16 residues. Trimming at V came to 4 bases and at J to 0 bases, leaving 5 bases not matched to a gene.

J is TRBJ2-5 and V is TRBV2; 8 positions match TRBD1. With V trimmed by 4 bases and J by 5 bases, 6 bases remained unmatched. From germline, CDR1 is SNHLY and CDR2 FYNNEI. The CDR3 contains 14 residues. The CDR3 reads CASSGTGRRETQYF. The CDR3 DNA is TGTGCCAGCAGTGGGACAGGGCGAAGGGAGACCCAGTACTTC.

This clone was seen a few times. CDR3 amino acids: CSVKNLNTEAFF. The CDR3 DNA reads as TGCAGCGTTAAAAACTTGAACACTGAAGCTTTCTTT. This sequence joins TRBV29-1 and TRBJ1-1; the D is unclear. V lost 5 bases, J lost 0 bases, and 7 bases lay in between. The CDR3 contains 12 residues. Germline V gives CDR1 SQVTM, CDR2 ANQGSEA.

V and J are TRBV5-1 and TRBJ2-1; TRBD2 aligns across 10 bases. This CDR3 is 16 amino acids long. With 2 bases clipped from V and 8 bases from J, the junction kept 10 bases outside the gene matches. From germline, CDR1 is SGHRS and CDR2 YFSETQ. CDR3 in amino acids: CASSFTSGTGVDEQFF. As DNA, the CDR3 is TGCGCCAGCAGCTTTACTAGCGGGACCGGAGTCGATGAGCAGTTCTTC.

This clone has a handful of counts. V is TRBV4-1 and J is TRBJ1-5, with D possibly TRBD1 on 6 matching bases. Looked up from germline, CDR1 is MGHRA and CDR2 is YSYEKL. Between the trimmed V and J ends, which lost 0 bases and 7 bases, there was a span of 7 bases. The length of the CDR3 is 13 residues. The CDR3 DNA reads TGCGCCAGCAGCCAAGAAACAGGGCAGCCCCAGCATTTT. Its translation: CASSQETGQPQHF.

This clone was seen a handful of times. The chain employs TRBV4-1 and TRBJ2-7; D is uncertain. The CDR3 is 13 residues long. Germline CDR1 is MGHRA and CDR2 is YSYEKL. The ends were cut back, 0 bases at V and 6 bases at J, with 9 bases in the middle. CDR3 amino acids: CASSQDSRGEQYF. The CDR3 DNA reads TGCGCCAGCAGCCAAGATTCTAGAGGCGAGCAGTACTTC.

V is TRBV7-3 and J is TRBJ2-7, with a possible D match to TRBD2 (6 bases). V lost 1 base and J 0 bases, leaving 10 bases between the germline ends. This CDR3 contains 15 residues. Germline loops: CDR1 SGHTA, CDR2 FQGTGA. The CDR3 loop reads CASSLNAGSSYEQYF. DNA for the CDR3: TGTGCCAGCAGCTTAAATGCGGGAAGCTCCTACGAGCAGTACTTC. The variable domain in full, with the rest retrieved from reference TRBV7-3 and TRBJ2-7, is GAGVSQTPSNKVTEKGKYVELRCDPISGHTALYWYRQSLGQGPEFLIYFQGTGAADDSGLPNDRFFAVRPEGSVSTLKIQRTERGDSAVYLCASSLNAGSSYEQYFGPGTRLTVT.

V is TRBV30 and J is TRBJ1-1; the match to TRBD1 covers 7 bases. V was pared by 0 bases and J by 1 base, with 5 bases of the junction left unmatched. Germline loops: CDR1 GTSNPN, CDR2 SVGIG (reference sequence). This CDR3 comprises 15 residues. CDR3 amino acids: CAWSVSYRGNTEAFF. Written as DNA, the CDR3 is TGTGCCTGGAGTGTCTCCTACAGGGGGAACACTGAAGCTTTCTTT.

This chain joins TRBV9 and TRBJ2-7, with TRBD2 matching over 13 bases. The CDR3 covers 18 residues. Germline trimming cut 3 bases from V and 4 bases from J; bases unmatched to any gene: 13. Germline V lookup: CDR1 SGDLS, CDR2 YYNGEE. CDR3 coding DNA: TGTGCCAGCAGCGCCGACTCTCATGGACTAGCGGGAGAATACGAGCAGTACTTC. Encoded protein: CASSADSHGLAGEYEQYF.

The chain's CDR3 is CASSLAVNQGEQFF. CDR3 sequence (DNA): TGCGCCAGCAGCTTGGCCGTTAACCAGGGGGAGCAGTTCTTC. The chain is built from TRBV5-1 and TRBJ2-1, with D perhaps TRBD1 (6 bases). This CDR3 spans 14 amino acids. In germline, CDR1 is SGHRS, CDR2 YFSETQ. Trimming stripped 0 bases from V and 10 bases from J, with 14 bases between.

This clone was observed a handful of times. The chain links TRBV6-5 to TRBJ2-7; D might be TRBD2 (6 bases). There are 16 residues in the CDR3. CDR1 and CDR2 from the germline V gene are MNHEY and SVGAGI. Trimming removed 2 bases at V and 0 bases at J, with 14 bases between. The CDR3 coding sequence is TGTGCCAGCAGTTACCGGGGCGGGAAGAGCTCCTACGAGCAGTACTTC. Protein sequence: CASSYRGGKSSYEQYF.

V usage is TRBV5-1 and J usage is TRBJ2-5; 7 positions agree with TRBD1. The germline gives CDR1 SGHRS, CDR2 YFSETQ. This CDR3 is built from 13 residues. The trim removed 4 bases at V and 3 bases at J, leaving 3 bases unmatched. Written as DNA, the CDR3 is TGCGCCAGCAGCCCCACAGGGGAAGAGACCCAGTACTTC. Residues: CASSPTGEETQYF.

V gene TRBV10-3 combines with J gene TRBJ2-3; 13 nucleotides match TRBD2. V dropped 5 bases and J dropped 6; count of bases not matched to a gene: 2. The CDR3 runs 14 residues. Germline V gene sequence: CDR1 ENHRY, CDR2 SYGVKD. The CDR3 coding sequence is TGTGCCATCAGTCCACTAGCGGGAGGGGATACGCAGTATTTT. Residues: CAISPLAGGDTQYF.

This clone was found a few times. The V and J genes are TRBV5-4 and TRBJ2-5; the D gene is possibly TRBD2 (6 bases). Germline V gene data show CDR1 as SGHNT and CDR2 as YYREEE (reference sequence). There are 14 residues in the CDR3. V was shortened by 2 bases and J by 5 bases, with 13 bases between the two germline ends. The CDR3, as DNA: TGTGCCAGCAGCTTTCTGGAGGGCCAGGAGACCCAGTACTTC. Translated: CASSFLEGQETQYF.

This clone was counted only a few times. The V gene is TRBV30, the J gene TRBJ1-5; D may be TRBD1 (6 bases). Germline V gene data show CDR1 as GTSNPN and CDR2 as SVGIG (reference sequence). V gave up 0 bases and J gave up 7 bases, with 16 bases separating them. CDR3 length: 15 amino acids. The CDR3 region is CAWSVRGRGKQPQHF. CDR3 DNA: TGTGCCTGGAGTGTACGAGGCAGGGGAAAGCAGCCCCAGCATTTT.

J is TRBJ2-5 and V is TRBV19; D might be TRBD2 (5 bases). CDR1 LNHDA and CDR2 SQIVND come from the germline V gene (reference sequence). This CDR3 comprises 12 residues. The V gene lost 4 bases and the J gene lost 4 bases, with 7 bases spanning the gap. The CDR3 DNA follows: TGTGCCAGTAGTAAACGGGGAGAGACCCAGTACTTC. It translates to CASSKRGETQYF.

This clone has just a few counts. Other DNA sequences from this sample encode an identical CDR3 as well. V and J are TRBV30 and TRBJ2-5, with a tentative D call TRBD2 (7 bases). In germline, CDR1 is GTSNPN, CDR2 SVGIG (reference sequence). V lost 3 bases to trimming and J lost 5 bases, with 10 bases between them. This CDR3 spans 12 amino acids. The DNA for the CDR3 is TGTGCCTGGAGCAGGGGAGGGGAGACCCAGTACTTC. Translated: CAWSRGGETQYF.

The J gene is TRBJ2-3, the V gene TRBV7-9, with D unresolved. This CDR3 contains 14 residues. Germline V gene lookup returns CDR1 SEHNR and CDR2 FQNEAQ (reference sequence). Deletions cut 5 bases from V and 0 bases from J, with 9 bases between. Here the CDR3 DNA reads TGTGCCAGCAGCCCTGTTACAAGCACAGATACGCAGTATTTT. Amino acids: CASSPVTSTDTQYF.

The V and J genes are TRBV30 and TRBJ1-4, with 9 bases identical to TRBD1. Germline lookup yields CDR1 GTSNPN and CDR2 SVGIG (reference sequence). V shed 5 bases, J shed 8 bases, and the junction held 3 bases outside the gene matches. The CDR3 sequence is 12 residues long. This CDR3 is CAWGTGSEKLFF. The CDR3 DNA reads as TGTGCCTGGGGGACAGGGAGCGAAAAACTGTTTTTT. Full variable domain (outside the CDR3, taken from reference TRBV30 and TRBJ1-4): SQTIHQWPATLVQPVGSPLSLECTVEGTSNPNLYWYRQAAGRGLQLLFYSVGIGQISSEVPQNLSASRPQDRQFILSSKKLLLSDSGFYLCAWGTGSEKLFFGSGTQLSVL.

The chain carries TRBV25-1 and TRBJ2-1, with D possibly matching TRBD2 (6 bases). V was trimmed by 6 bases and J by 0 bases, leaving 12 bases between them. This CDR3 contains 15 residues. Germline lookup yields CDR1 MGHDK and CDR2 SYGVNS. CDR3 loop: CASSGGRDSYNEQFF. CDR3 nucleotides: TGTGCCAGCAGCGGAGGGCGGGACTCCTACAATGAGCAGTTCTTC. The full variable domain, completed using reference TRBV25-1 and TRBJ2-1, is EADIYQTPRYLVIGTGKKITLECSQTMGHDKMYWYQQDPGMELHLIHYSYGVNSTEKGDLSSESTVSRIRTEHFPLTLESARPSHTSQYLCASSGGRDSYNEQFFGPGTRLTVL.